The following is a TCR beta chain sequence with its context. Its antigen has not been determined. No much larger clone exists at a distance of one base, and base qualities are not known. This entry belongs to a study of chemoradiotherapy in HPV16-positive cancers (dated by TCRdb to about 2022). Regarding the study in general: Candidate HPV-specific T-cell clones and common TCR motifs were defined by functional T-cell assays performed on cells from two HPV16-positive patients. The study asked whether T-cell immunity to the HPV oncoproteins E6 and E7 changes during chemoradiotherapy and whether this immunity affects survival. Next, the candidate HPV-specific TCRs and motifs were followed in TCR repertoires from approximately 82 patients with HPV-related cancers.

For CDR1 and CDR2, the germline V gene (reference sequence) lists LNHDA and SQIVND. CDR3 length: 14 amino acids, cysteine to phenylalanine. Of the read, only the CDR3 DNA is kept; its 42 bases are in frame from base 1. V lost 5 bases and J lost 3 bases; the stretch between them is 14 bases long. Repertoires were sampled repeatedly over the course of chemoradiotherapy so that clonal expansion in the tumor microenvironment could be followed. The investigation overall reported the following: Expansion of candidate HPV-specific clones and E7-related TCR motifs was observed in the tumor microenvironment during treatment, whereas no such expansion was observed for non-HPV-specific T cells. In HPV16-positive patients, expansion of HPV-responsive T cells during chemoradiotherapy was associated with improved recurrence-free survival. The functional definition of HPV-specific T cells was derived from only a couple of HPV16-positive patients, and the survival association was reported for HPV16-positive patients.

The protocol used for the library was the immunoSEQ multiplex PCR assay. TCRdb holds this immuneACCESS table with in-frame rearrangements only. Some clones are missing; in checked studies, unresolved V genes explain under half, and the rest has no known cause. The sample has 30,000 to 40,000 clones on record, 76% of them singletons. Roughly 5.1% of the sample comes from the top ten. The origin of this receptor is a human donor with HPV-associated anogenital cancer. Recombination connected TRBV19 to TRBJ2-7, with the D gene too uncertain to name. The sample consisted of blood, taken from a patient who underwent chemoradiotherapy. The CDR3 protein: CASSPGPVIYEQYF. The nucleotide sequence is given as TGTGCCAGTAGTCCAGGACCAGTAATCTACGAGCAGTACTTC.